The following is a T cell receptor (beta chain) sequence with its context. Its matching antigen is unknown. This entry is derived from a study of cytomegalovirus exposure and HLA in healthy donors. General observations from the study: V- and J-gene trimming in TCR beta was tied to a missense DCLRE1C variant by an analysis performed later. Reported results showed that the classifier diagnosed cytomegalovirus status with high specificity and sensitivity.

PCR amplification relied on 60 Vbeta primers (plus 13 Jbeta primers). The assay was immunoSEQ multiplex PCR, and TCRdb's table has in-frame clones only and misses some. The repertoire holds about 240,000 clones, with roughly 73% as singletons. The material sequenced was PBMCs. The sequence was collected from a boy aged 5-17 years in good health and CMV-seronegative.

CDR3 in amino acids: CASSEYTGWDTEAFF. DNA for the CDR3: TGTGCCAGCAGTGAATATACAGGGTGGGACACTGAAGCTTTCTTT. This chain links TRBV2 with TRBJ1-1; perhaps TRBD1 as D (6 bases). In germline, CDR1 is SNHLY, CDR2 FYNNEI. The CDR3 sequence is 15 residues long. With 2 bases removed from V and 3 bases from J, the gap between germline ends came to 13 bases. The variable domain in full, completed from reference TRBV2 and TRBJ1-1, reads EPEVTQTPSHQVTQMGQEVILRCVPISNHLYFYWYRQILGQKVEFLVSFYNNEISEKSEIFDDQFSVERPDGSNFTLKIRSTKLEDSAMYFCASSEYTGWDTEAFFGQGTRLTVV.